A selection of T cell receptor beta chains follows, all from one sample in a study of neoadjuvant nivolumab and ipilimumab in lung cancer. The protocol was immunoSEQ multiplex PCR, while the TCRdb copy is restricted to in-frame clones and leaves out a portion. The sample holds roughly 34,000 clones, more than 90% seen once. Source: peripheral blood, taken after neoadjuvant nivolumab, alone or with ipilimumab, at or shortly before surgery. These receptors were taken from an adult with non-small cell lung cancer. CDR3s include the opening cysteine and the closing phenylalanine or tryptophan. D genes are given only for firm matches. Only part of the rows carry a size: once, few, many, or a class if the clone is expanded.

CDR3: CASITEDYGYTF
DNA: TGTGCCAGCATAACGGAGGACTATGGCTACACCTTC
V: TRBV6-1
J: TRBJ1-2
size: few
D: NA

CDR3: CASTPRLAASYEQYF
DNA: TGCGCCAGCACCCCCAGACTAGCGGCCTCCTACGAGCAGTACTTC
V: TRBV10-2
J: TRBJ2-7
size: NA
D: TRBD2

CDR3: CASSLAGLAMTSTDTQYF
DNA: TGTGCCAGCAGCTTAGCGGGGCTAGCGATGACTAGCACAGATACGCAGTATTTT
V: TRBV7-2
J: TRBJ2-3
size: NA
D: NA

CDR3: CASSERIVGGLSPGELFF
DNA: TGTGCCAGCAGTGAAAGGATAGTAGGGGGTTTATCGCCCGGGGAGCTGTTTTTT
V: TRBV6-1
J: TRBJ2-2
size: NA
D: NA

CDR3: CASSLDRNGETQYF
DNA: TGTGCCAGCAGCCTAGACAGAAACGGGGAGACCCAGTACTTC
V: TRBV6-5
J: TRBJ2-5
size: NA
D: NA

CDR3: CASSLVLDNYGYTF
DNA: TGTGCCAGCAGCTTAGTCTTGGACAACTATGGCTACACCTTC
V: TRBV7-2
J: TRBJ1-2
size: NA
D: NA

CDR3: CASSLIGNTQYF
DNA: TGTGCCAGCAGCTTAATTGGGAATACGCAGTATTTT
V: TRBV7-8
J: TRBJ2-3
size: NA
D: NA

CDR3: CASSLEAGGYNEQFF
DNA: TGTGCCAGCAGCTTAGAAGCGGGAGGATACAATGAGCAGTTCTTC
V: TRBV7-8
J: TRBJ2-1
size: NA
D: TRBD2

CDR3: CASSLRGGSYNEQFF
DNA: TGTGCCAGCAGCTTGCGGGGGGGGTCCTACAATGAGCAGTTCTTC
V: TRBV7-3
J: TRBJ2-1
size: NA
D: TRBD2

CDR3: CASSFKRDTTPNTEAFF
DNA: TGTGCCAGCAGCTTTAAGAGGGACACCACGCCGAACACTGAAGCTTTCTTT
V: TRBV5-8
J: TRBJ1-1
size: NA
D: NA

CDR3: CSVSLTGSEAFF
DNA: TGCAGCGTTTCCTTAACAGGGTCTGAAGCTTTCTTT
V: TRBV29-1
J: TRBJ1-1
size: NA
D: NA

CDR3: CASSLGLRREGNEQFF
DNA: TGTGCCAGCAGCCTAGGCCTCCGGCGGGAGGGCAATGAGCAGTTCTTC
V: TRBV4-2
J: TRBJ2-1
size: once
D: TRBD2

CDR3: CSAKKAGRQNIQYF
DNA: TGCAGCGCCAAAAAGGCAGGGAGGCAAAACATTCAGTACTTC
V: TRBV29-1
J: TRBJ2-4
size: NA
D: NA

CDR3: CASSLEGTALAEQYF
DNA: TGCGCCAGCAGCTTGGAGGGGACAGCCTTGGCCGAGCAGTACTTC
V: TRBV5-1
J: TRBJ2-7
size: NA
D: TRBD1

CDR3: CASSRTGGTEAFF
DNA: TGTGCCAGCAGCCGGACAGGGGGCACTGAAGCTTTCTTT
V: TRBV7-9
J: TRBJ1-1
size: NA
D: TRBD1

CDR3: CASSFGQGADTEAFF
DNA: TGTGCCAGCAGCTTCGGACAGGGGGCGGACACTGAAGCTTTCTTT
V: TRBV11-3
J: TRBJ1-1
size: NA
D: TRBD1

CDR3: CASSLAPGMGTEAFF
DNA: TGTGCCAGCAGCTTAGCCCCTGGGATGGGCACTGAAGCTTTCTTT
V: TRBV7-2
J: TRBJ1-1
size: once
D: NA

CDR3: CASSTGISQYF
DNA: TGTGCCAGCAGTACAGGGATTTCGCAGTATTTT
V: TRBV9
J: TRBJ2-3
size: NA
D: NA

CDR3: CASSLVRGARETQYF
DNA: TGCGCCAGCAGCTTGGTTCGGGGGGCCCGGGAGACCCAGTACTTC
V: TRBV5-1
J: TRBJ2-5
size: NA
D: NA

CDR3: CASRRRLAGGLEQYF
DNA: TGTGCCAGCAGGCGTCGACTAGCGGGAGGGCTCGAGCAGTACTTC
V: TRBV7-2
J: TRBJ2-7
size: NA
D: TRBD2

CDR3: CSVGGGEQGSGNTIYF
DNA: TGCAGCGTTGGAGGGGGAGAACAGGGATCTGGAAACACCATATATTTT
V: TRBV29-1
J: TRBJ1-3
size: NA
D: NA

CDR3: CASSPRVARSYNEQFF
DNA: TGTGCCAGCTCGCCTCGGGTGGCCCGGTCCTACAATGAGCAGTTCTTC
V: TRBV18
J: TRBJ2-1
size: NA
D: NA

CDR3: CASRATYEQYF
DNA: TGTGCCAGCAGGGCCACCTACGAGCAGTACTTC
V: TRBV2
J: TRBJ2-7
size: few
D: NA

CDR3: CASSQDGGWGANTGELFF
DNA: TGCGCCAGCAGCCAAGATGGGGGTTGGGGGGCGAACACCGGGGAGCTGTTTTTT
V: TRBV4-1
J: TRBJ2-2
size: NA
D: NA

CDR3: CASSLSDALEKYF
DNA: TGTGCCAGCAGCTTATCCGACGCTCTAGAGAAGTACTTC
V: TRBV7-8
J: TRBJ2-7
size: NA
D: NA

CDR3: CASSRGPNYEQFF
DNA: TGTGCCAGCAGTAGGGGTCCCAACTATGAGCAGTTCTTC
V: TRBV6-5
J: TRBJ2-1
size: NA
D: NA

CDR3: CSVVVQFPSTDTQYF
DNA: TGCAGCGTTGTGGTCCAGTTCCCTTCCACAGATACGCAGTATTTT
V: TRBV29-1
J: TRBJ2-3
size: few
D: NA

CDR3: CASSVEGLAGAVGANVLTF
DNA: TGTGCCAGCAGCGTAGAGGGGCTAGCGGGAGCGGTAGGGGCCAACGTCCTGACTTTC
V: TRBV9
J: TRBJ2-6
size: once
D: TRBD2

CDR3: CASSIIGGQGNQPQHF
DNA: TGTGCCAGTAGTATAATAGGAGGACAGGGGAATCAGCCCCAGCATTTT
V: TRBV19
J: TRBJ1-5
size: NA
D: TRBD1

CDR3: CASLSSSGANVLTF
DNA: TGCGCCAGCCTCTCATCCTCTGGGGCCAACGTCCTGACTTTC
V: TRBV5-1
J: TRBJ2-6
size: NA
D: NA

CDR3: CASSPGLTYNEQFF
DNA: TGTGCCAGCAGTCCGGGACTAACCTACAATGAGCAGTTCTTC
V: TRBV28
J: TRBJ2-1
size: few
D: TRBD2

CDR3: CASSQERNTEAFF
DNA: TGCGCCAGCAGCCAAGAGAGGAACACTGAAGCTTTCTTT
V: TRBV4-1
J: TRBJ1-1
size: NA
D: NA

CDR3: CASSQEQGNYGYTF
DNA: TGCGCCAGCAGCCAGGAACAGGGGAACTATGGCTACACCTTC
V: TRBV4-1
J: TRBJ1-2
size: NA
D: TRBD1

CDR3: CASSPSRSNTQYF
DNA: TGTGCCAGCAGCCCCTCCCGTTCAAATACGCAGTATTTT
V: TRBV5-4
J: TRBJ2-3
size: NA
D: NA

CDR3: CASSHQAGGNTDTQYF
DNA: TGCGCCAGCAGCCACCAGGCGGGCGGGAACACAGATACGCAGTATTTT
V: TRBV4-1
J: TRBJ2-3
size: once
D: NA

CDR3: CSAREVYEQYF
DNA: TGCAGTGCTAGGGAGGTCTACGAGCAGTACTTC
V: TRBV20-1
J: TRBJ2-7
size: NA
D: NA

CDR3: CASSLVRQDTQYF
DNA: TGTGCCAGCAGTTTGGTGAGGCAGGATACGCAGTATTTT
V: TRBV27
J: TRBJ2-3
size: NA
D: NA

CDR3: CASSVGQGGDIQYF
DNA: TGTGCCAGCAGCGTAGGGCAGGGTGGAGACATTCAGTACTTC
V: TRBV9
J: TRBJ2-4
size: NA
D: NA

CDR3: CASSVDPGETQYF
DNA: TGCGCCAGCAGTGTGGATCCGGGGGAGACCCAGTACTTC
V: TRBV10-1
J: TRBJ2-5
size: NA
D: NA

CDR3: CASSLVGIGNRDNEQFF
DNA: TGTGCCAGCAGCTTGGTCGGAATTGGGAACCGGGACAATGAGCAGTTCTTC
V: TRBV5-6
J: TRBJ2-1
size: NA
D: NA

CDR3: CASSVGGPQETQYF
DNA: TGCGCCAGCAGTGTTGGGGGCCCCCAAGAGACCCAGTACTTC
V: TRBV10-1
J: TRBJ2-5
size: NA
D: NA

CDR3: CASSLLGSGSGETQYF
DNA: TGTGCCAGCAGCTTGCTCGGCTCAGGGTCGGGGGAGACCCAGTACTTC
V: TRBV11-1
J: TRBJ2-5
size: NA
D: NA

CDR3: CASSIPALGGNTEAFF
DNA: TGTGCCAGTAGTATCCCGGCCCTAGGGGGGAACACTGAAGCTTTCTTT
V: TRBV19
J: TRBJ1-1
size: NA
D: NA

CDR3: CASTNGNYGYTF
DNA: TGTGCCAGCACTAACGGGAACTATGGCTACACCTTC
V: TRBV6-6
J: TRBJ1-2
size: NA
D: NA

CDR3: CASSLAGRADTQYF
DNA: TGTGCCAGCAGCTTGGCCGGTAGAGCAGATACGCAGTATTTT
V: TRBV5-6
J: TRBJ2-3
size: NA
D: NA

CDR3: CASTDGSPYEQYF
DNA: TGTGCCAGCACCGACGGATCCCCCTACGAGCAGTACTTC
V: TRBV6-1
J: TRBJ2-7
size: NA
D: NA

CDR3: CASSFSIGQATYEQYF
DNA: TGCGCCAGCAGCTTCAGTATCGGACAGGCCACCTACGAGCAGTACTTC
V: TRBV5-1
J: TRBJ2-7
size: NA
D: TRBD1

CDR3: CASSVSPGPNYGYTF
DNA: TGTGCCAGCAGCGTAAGTCCCGGCCCCAACTATGGCTACACCTTC
V: TRBV9
J: TRBJ1-2
size: NA
D: NA

CDR3: CASSRDRGGYFNEQFF
DNA: TGTGCCAGCAGCCGAGACAGGGGAGGGTACTTCAATGAGCAGTTCTTC
V: TRBV7-9
J: TRBJ2-1
size: NA
D: NA

CDR3: CASSLYGRVAEQYF
DNA: TGTGCCAGCAGTTTGTATGGCAGGGTGGCCGAGCAGTACTTC
V: TRBV28
J: TRBJ2-7
size: NA
D: NA

CDR3: CASGLGGEAFF
DNA: TGTGCTAGTGGTTTAGGGGGAGAAGCTTTCTTT
V: TRBV12-5
J: TRBJ1-1
size: NA
D: NA

CDR3: CASSFFQLGTEAFF
DNA: TGTGCCAGCAGTTTTTTCCAGTTAGGAACTGAAGCTTTCTTT
V: TRBV28
J: TRBJ1-1
size: NA
D: NA

CDR3: CASSLAGLDYEQYF
DNA: TGCGCCAGCAGCTTGGCAGGCCTAGACTACGAGCAGTACTTC
V: TRBV5-1
J: TRBJ2-7
size: once
D: NA

CDR3: CAIRGAGVGNEQFF
DNA: TGTGCCATCAGGGGGGCGGGAGTCGGCAATGAGCAGTTCTTC
V: TRBV10-3
J: TRBJ2-1
size: NA
D: NA